Below are 14 T cell receptor beta chains sequenced from a single sample in a study of early T cells in non-severe SARS-CoV-2 infection. TCRdb reprocessed the 5' RACE reads via MiXCR and lists one record per CDR3 protein. The sample has about 32,000 distinct CDR3 sequences, about 5% seen once. The sample consisted of whole blood. All receptors derive from an adult who was a healthcare worker with PCR-confirmed SARS-CoV-2 infection or an uninfected control (not recorded which).

The gene calls are TRBV7-9 and TRBJ1-3; no definite D call. Germline lookup yields CDR1 SEHNR and CDR2 FQNEAQ (reference sequence). This CDR3 has 16 residues. V was pared by 3 bases and J by 0 bases, with 12 bases between. CDR3 protein: CASSFMTDSSGNTIYF. The CDR3 DNA reads as TGTGCCAGCAGCTTCATGACGGATAGCTCTGGAAACACCATATATTTT.

This clonotype was detected many times. The chain combines TRBV11-3 with TRBJ2-1; no clear D. The CDR3 sequence is 13 residues long. V was shortened by 2 bases and J by 8 bases, with 10 bases between the two germline ends. Germline CDR1 is SGHNT and CDR2 is YENEEA. DNA for the CDR3: TGTGCCAGCAGCTTATTTCCCAACGATGAGCAGTTCTTC. Its protein product is CASSLFPNDEQFF.

This clonotype was recorded many times. The rearrangement links TRBV11-2 to TRBJ2-7, with TRBD2 identical over 7 bases. Germline assignment: CDR1 SGHAT and CDR2 FQNNGV. After removal of 1 base from V and 7 bases from J, the junction contained 10 bases not matched to a gene. The CDR3 sequence is 15 residues long. The DNA of the CDR3 is TGTGCCAGCAGCTTAGCCCGGCGAAGGGGAGGGGAGCAGTACTTC. Protein product: CASSLARRRGGEQYF.

The chain uses TRBV5-4 and TRBJ2-3, with 8 nucleotides matching TRBD1. Trimming at V came to 6 bases and at J to 6 bases, leaving 6 bases not matched to a gene. This CDR3 has 13 amino acids. Germline V gene lookup returns CDR1 SGHNT and CDR2 YYREEE (reference sequence). The CDR3 DNA reads TGTGCCAGCACAGACAGGGGAACGGATACGCAGTATTTT. Translating gives CASTDRGTDTQYF.

This chain uses TRBV7-9 with TRBJ1-4; TRBD1 is a possible D gene (5 bases). The CDR3 totals 15 residues. Trimming left V 0 bases short and J 3 bases short, with 8 bases between. Looked up from germline, CDR1 is SEHNR and CDR2 is FQNEAQ (reference sequence). The CDR3 DNA reads as TGTGCCAGCAGCTTAGCAGGGGCGGCTAATGAAAAACTGTTTTTT. This encodes CASSLAGAANEKLFF.

This chain joins TRBV7-3 and TRBJ2-3; D gene ambiguous. Germline CDR1 is SGHTA and CDR2 is FQGTGA. The CDR3 totals 14 residues. Trimming shortened V by 1 base and J by 5 bases, and 10 bases separated the two germline ends. Written as DNA, the CDR3 is TGTGCCAGCAGCTTAAGGCTAGGTGGAGATACGCAGTATTTT. It translates to CASSLRLGGDTQYF.

The gene calls are TRBV10-1 and TRBJ2-2; 9 nucleotides line up with TRBD2. V dropped 5 bases and J dropped 8; count of bases not matched to a gene: 6. This CDR3 region has 14 residues. CDR1 WNHNN and CDR2 SYGVQD come from the germline V gene (reference sequence). CDR3 sequence reads: CASSRRLAGGELFF. The DNA for the CDR3 is TGCGCCAGCAGTCGTCGGCTAGCGGGAGGGGAGCTGTTTTTT.

This clonotype was observed many times. The J gene is TRBJ2-5, the V gene TRBV4-3; TRBD1 or TRBD2 may be the D gene (6 bases each). Per germline, CDR1 LGHNA and CDR2 YSLEER. The CDR3 covers 14 residues. V lost 0 bases, J lost 9 bases, and 14 bases lay in between. In DNA, the CDR3 is TGCGCCAGCAGCCAAGAGAGGGGGGTTCGGGCCCAGTACTTC. Translating it yields CASSQERGVRAQYF.

This clonotype was found once. A much bigger clone sits one base away, suggesting this may be a read error. The genes are TRBV7-9 and TRBJ2-1, with D uncertain. The CDR3 runs 15 residues. V was pared by 5 bases and J by 5 bases, with 16 bases between. Germline V gene lookup returns CDR1 SEHNR and CDR2 FQNEAQ (reference sequence). The DNA for the CDR3 is TGTGCCAGCAGCCCCCAGGATATAAACGACAATGAGCAGTTCTTC. It yields the protein CASSPQDINDNEQFF. Full variable domain (rest looked up from reference TRBV7-9 and TRBJ2-1): DTGVSQNPRHKITKRGQNVTFRCDPISEHNRLYWYRQTLGQGPEFLTYFQNEAQLEKSRLLSDRFSAERPKGSFSTLEIQRTEQGDSAMYLCASSPQDINDNEQFFGPGTRLTVL.

The rearrangement links TRBV28 to TRBJ1-1; D remains ambiguous. In germline, CDR1 is MDHEN, CDR2 SYDVKM. V was trimmed by 6 bases and J by 1 base, leaving 9 bases between them. This CDR3 is built from 13 residues. The CDR3 nucleotides are TGTGCCAGCAGCCTCCAGCCGAACACTGAAGCTTTCTTT. Encoded protein: CASSLQPNTEAFF.

A few counts support this clonotype. This chain connects TRBV3-1 to TRBJ2-1, with D tentatively TRBD1 (5 bases). V was cut by 1 base and J by 3 bases, with 10 bases left in between. The CDR3 loop spans 15 amino acids. The V gene's germline CDR1 is LGHDT and CDR2 YNNKEL (reference sequence). The CDR3 region has the DNA TGTGCCAGCAGCCAAGGGGGCCACAACTACAATGAGCAGTTCTTC. It specifies CASSQGGHNYNEQFF.

This clonotype was counted a few times. J is TRBJ2-7 and V is TRBV15, with 10 bases identical to TRBD2. The CDR3 loop spans 15 amino acids. Trimming at V came to 2 bases and at J to 5 bases, leaving 6 bases not matched to a gene. Germline CDR1 and CDR2: LNHNV and YYDKDF (reference sequence). CDR3 nucleotides: TGTGCCACCAGCAGAATTAGCGGGAGGTTCCACGAGCAGTACTTC. Translation: CATSRISGRFHEQYF.

Ten or more counts support this clonotype. This chain connects TRBV19 to TRBJ2-6, with 9 nucleotides matching TRBD1. V shed 3 bases and J 3 bases; nucleotides not matched to a gene: 9. Looked up from germline, CDR1 is LNHDA and CDR2 is SQIVND (reference sequence). The CDR3 has 18 amino acids. CDR3 sequence: CASSIGQGIIGGANVLTF. CDR3 nucleotides: TGTGCCAGTAGTATTGGACAGGGGATAATCGGTGGGGCCAACGTCCTGACTTTC.

This clonotype was observed at least ten times. The chain combines TRBV10-2 with TRBJ1-3, with D unclear. Trimming removed 8 bases from V and 0 bases from J, with 8 bases in between. Germline values: CDR1 WSHSY, CDR2 SAAADI. The CDR3 is made up of 13 amino acids. As DNA, the CDR3 is TGCGCCAGCGGGGTACTCTCTGGAAACACCATATATTTT. Protein sequence: CASGVLSGNTIYF.